The clone carrying this T cell receptor (beta chain) has more than one count but fewer than ten. Its antigen remains unidentified. Germline CDR1 is SGHKS and CDR2 is YYEKEE (reference sequence). Trimming shortened V by 4 bases and J by 1 base, and 14 bases separated the two germline ends. The CDR3 is made up of 15 amino acids. This record belongs to a study of response to subunit inactivated influenza vaccine. Notes on the study in general: With each seasonal influenza vaccination, the authors suggested, few new T cells are recruited.

TCRdb redid the calling of the RT-PCR reads with MiXCR, one entry per CDR3 protein. The sample lists under 550,000 distinct CDR3 sequences; 7.6% were seen once. The chain uses TRBV5-5 and TRBJ1-1; D ambiguous. This TCR was sampled from a man between 50 and 75 years old who received an inactivated influenza vaccine. Sequenced material: PBMCs from blood, taken roughly 24 months after vaccination. The CDR3 loop is CASSRVPGANTEAFF. CDR3 nucleotides: TGTGCCAGCAGCAGAGTACCGGGAGCGAACACTGAAGCTTTCTTT.